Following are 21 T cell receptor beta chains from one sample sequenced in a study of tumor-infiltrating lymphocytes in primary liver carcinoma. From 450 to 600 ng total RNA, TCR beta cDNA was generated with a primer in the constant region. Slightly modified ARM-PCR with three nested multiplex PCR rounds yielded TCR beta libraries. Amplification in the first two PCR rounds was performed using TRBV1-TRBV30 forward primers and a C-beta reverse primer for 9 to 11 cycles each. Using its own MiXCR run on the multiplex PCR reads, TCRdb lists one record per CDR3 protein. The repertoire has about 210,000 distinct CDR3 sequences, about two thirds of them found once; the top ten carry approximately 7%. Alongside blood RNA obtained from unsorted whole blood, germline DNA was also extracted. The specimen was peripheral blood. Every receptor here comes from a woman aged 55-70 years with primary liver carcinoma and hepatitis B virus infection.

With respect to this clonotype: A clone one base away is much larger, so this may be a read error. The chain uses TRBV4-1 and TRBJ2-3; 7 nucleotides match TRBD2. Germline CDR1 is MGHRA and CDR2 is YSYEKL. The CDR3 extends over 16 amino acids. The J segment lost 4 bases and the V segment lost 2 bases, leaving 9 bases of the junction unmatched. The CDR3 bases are TGCGCCAGCAGCCAACCATCAGCGGGAAGGGCAGATACGCAGTATTTT. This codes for CASSQPSAGRADTQYF.

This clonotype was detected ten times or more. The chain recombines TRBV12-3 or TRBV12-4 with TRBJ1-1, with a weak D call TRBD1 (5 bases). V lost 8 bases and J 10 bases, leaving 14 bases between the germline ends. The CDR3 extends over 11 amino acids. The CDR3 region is CASGGRGTAFF. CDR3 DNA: TGTGCCAGCGGCGGACGGGGGACAGCTTTCTTT.

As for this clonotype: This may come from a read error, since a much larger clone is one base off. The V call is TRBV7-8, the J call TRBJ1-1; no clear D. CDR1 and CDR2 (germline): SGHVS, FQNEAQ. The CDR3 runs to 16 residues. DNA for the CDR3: TGTACCAGCAGCTTAGCGGCGAGAAACATGAACACTGAAGCTTTCTTT. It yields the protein CTSSLAARNMNTEAFF.

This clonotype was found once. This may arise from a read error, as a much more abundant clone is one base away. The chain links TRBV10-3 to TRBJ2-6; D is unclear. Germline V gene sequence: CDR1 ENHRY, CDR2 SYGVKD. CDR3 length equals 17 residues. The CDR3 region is CTISESHPSSGANVLTF. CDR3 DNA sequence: TGTACCATCAGTGAGTCTCACCCTTCCTCTGGGGCCAACGTCCTGACTTTC.

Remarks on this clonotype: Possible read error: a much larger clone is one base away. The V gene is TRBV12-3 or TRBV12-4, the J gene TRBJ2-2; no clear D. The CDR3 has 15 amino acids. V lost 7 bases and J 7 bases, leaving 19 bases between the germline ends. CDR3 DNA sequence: TGTGCCAGCAATTTTGTATCACGGCGCCTCGGGGAGCTGTTTTTT. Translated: CASNFVSRRLGELFF.

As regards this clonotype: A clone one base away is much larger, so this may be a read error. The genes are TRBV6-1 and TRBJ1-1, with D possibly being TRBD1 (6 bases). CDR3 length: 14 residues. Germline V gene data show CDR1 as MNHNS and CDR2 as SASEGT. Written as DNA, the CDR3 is TGTGCCAGCAGTCCCAGGGGCCCCGACACTGAAGGTTTCTTT. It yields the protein CASSPRGPDTEGFF.

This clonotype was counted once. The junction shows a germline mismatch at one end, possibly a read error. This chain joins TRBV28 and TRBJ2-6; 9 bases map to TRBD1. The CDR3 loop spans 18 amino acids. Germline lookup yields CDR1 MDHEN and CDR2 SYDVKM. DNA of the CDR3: TGTGCCAGCAGTCCCCGGACAGGGGACTTCTCTGGGACCAACGTCCTGACTTTC. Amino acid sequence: CASSPRTGDFSGTNVLTF.

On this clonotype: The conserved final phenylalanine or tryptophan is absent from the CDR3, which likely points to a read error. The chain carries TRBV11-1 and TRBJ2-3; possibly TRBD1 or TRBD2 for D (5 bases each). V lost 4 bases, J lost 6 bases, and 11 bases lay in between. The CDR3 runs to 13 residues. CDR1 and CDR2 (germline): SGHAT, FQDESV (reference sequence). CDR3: CASSWDRTDTQYI. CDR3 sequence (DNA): TGTGCCAGCAGCTGGGACCGAACTGATACGCAGTATATT.

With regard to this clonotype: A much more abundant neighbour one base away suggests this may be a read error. The CDR3 nucleotides are TGTGCCATCACTGGCAGCATCACAGATGCGCAGTATTTT. Its translation: CAITGSITDAQYF. The J gene is TRBJ2-3, the V gene TRBV10-3; D ambiguous. CDR1 ENHRY and CDR2 SYGVKD come from the germline V gene. CDR3 size: 13 residues.

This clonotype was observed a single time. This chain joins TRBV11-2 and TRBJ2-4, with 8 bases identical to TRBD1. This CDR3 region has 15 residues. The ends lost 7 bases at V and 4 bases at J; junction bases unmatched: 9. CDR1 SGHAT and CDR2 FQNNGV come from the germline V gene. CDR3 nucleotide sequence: TGTGCCAGCAACTCGCGCCGGGACAGGAAAAACATTCAGTACTTC. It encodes CASNSRRDRKNIQYF.

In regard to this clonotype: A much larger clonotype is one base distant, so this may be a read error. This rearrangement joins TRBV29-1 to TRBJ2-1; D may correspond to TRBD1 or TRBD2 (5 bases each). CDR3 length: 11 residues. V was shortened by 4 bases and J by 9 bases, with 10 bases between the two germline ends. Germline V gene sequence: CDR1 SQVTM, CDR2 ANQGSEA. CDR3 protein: CSVGGEGEQFF. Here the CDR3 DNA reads TGCAGCGTTGGAGGGGAAGGTGAGCAGTTCTTC.

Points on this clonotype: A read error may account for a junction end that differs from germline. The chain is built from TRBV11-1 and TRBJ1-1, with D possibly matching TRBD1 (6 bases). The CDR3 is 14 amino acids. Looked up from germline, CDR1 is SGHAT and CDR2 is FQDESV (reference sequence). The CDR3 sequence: CASSPGQKNTEASF. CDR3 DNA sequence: TGTGCCAGCAGCCCGGGACAAAAGAACACTGAAGCTTCCTTT.

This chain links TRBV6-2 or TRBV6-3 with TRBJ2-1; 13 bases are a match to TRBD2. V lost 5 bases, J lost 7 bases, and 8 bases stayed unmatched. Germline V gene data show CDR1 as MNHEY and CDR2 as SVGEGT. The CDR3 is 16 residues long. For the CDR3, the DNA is TGTGCCAGCAGTCCCCGGACTAGCGGGAGAGCAAATGAGCAGTTCTTC. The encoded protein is CASSPRTSGRANEQFF.

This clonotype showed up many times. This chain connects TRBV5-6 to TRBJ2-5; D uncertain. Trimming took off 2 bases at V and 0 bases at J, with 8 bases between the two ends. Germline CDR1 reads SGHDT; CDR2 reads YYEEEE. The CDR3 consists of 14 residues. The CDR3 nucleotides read TGTGCCAGCAGCTTCATGACGGACCAAGAGACCCAGTACTTC. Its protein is CASSFMTDQETQYF. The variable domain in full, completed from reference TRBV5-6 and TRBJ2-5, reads DAGVTQSPTHLIKTRGQQVTLRCSPKSGHDTVSWYQQALGQGPQFIFQYYEEEERQRGNFPDRFSGHQFPNYSSELNVNALLLGDSALYLCASSFMTDQETQYFGPGTRLLVL.

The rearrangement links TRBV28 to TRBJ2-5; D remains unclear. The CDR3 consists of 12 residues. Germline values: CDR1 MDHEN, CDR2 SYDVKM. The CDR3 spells CANSAPPGTQYF. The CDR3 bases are TGTGCTAACAGCGCGCCTCCAGGGACCCAGTACTTC.

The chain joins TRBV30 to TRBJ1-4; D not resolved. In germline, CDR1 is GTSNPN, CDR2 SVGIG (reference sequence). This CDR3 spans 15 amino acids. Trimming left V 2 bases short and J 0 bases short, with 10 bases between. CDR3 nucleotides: TGTGCCTGGAGTAGAAGAAGTACAACTAATGAAAAACTGTTTTTT. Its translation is CAWSRRSTTNEKLFF.

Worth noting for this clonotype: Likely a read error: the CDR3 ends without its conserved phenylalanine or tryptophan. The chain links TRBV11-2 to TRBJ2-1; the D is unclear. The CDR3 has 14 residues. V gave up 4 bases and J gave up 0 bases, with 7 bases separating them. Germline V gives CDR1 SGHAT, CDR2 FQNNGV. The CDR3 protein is CASSSLASYNEQFS. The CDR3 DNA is TGTGCCAGCAGCTCTCTTGCCTCCTACAATGAGCAGTTCTCC.

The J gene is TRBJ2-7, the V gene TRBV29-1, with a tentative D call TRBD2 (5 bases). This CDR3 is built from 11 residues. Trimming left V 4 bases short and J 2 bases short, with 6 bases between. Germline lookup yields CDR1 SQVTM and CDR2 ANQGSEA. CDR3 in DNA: TGCAGCGTTGGGGAGACCTACGAGCAGTACTTC. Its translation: CSVGETYEQYF.

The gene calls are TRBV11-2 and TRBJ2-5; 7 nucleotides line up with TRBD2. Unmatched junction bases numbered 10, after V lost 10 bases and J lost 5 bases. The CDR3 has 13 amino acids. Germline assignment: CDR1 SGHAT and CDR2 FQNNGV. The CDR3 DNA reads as TGTGCCAACAATCGCGGGAGACTGGAGACCCAGTACTTC. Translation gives CANNRGRLETQYF.

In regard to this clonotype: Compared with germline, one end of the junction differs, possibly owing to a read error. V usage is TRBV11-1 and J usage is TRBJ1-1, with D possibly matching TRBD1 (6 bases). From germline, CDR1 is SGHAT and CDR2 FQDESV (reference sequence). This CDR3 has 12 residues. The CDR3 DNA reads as TGTGCCAGCAGCTCGGGGACACTCGAAGTTTTCTTT. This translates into CASSSGTLEVFF.

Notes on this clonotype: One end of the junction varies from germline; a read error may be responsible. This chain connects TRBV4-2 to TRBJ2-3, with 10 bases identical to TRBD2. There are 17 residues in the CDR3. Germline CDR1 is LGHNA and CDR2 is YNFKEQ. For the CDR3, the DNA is TGTGCCAACAGCCAAGGCCCTAGCGGGAGAGGAACAGATACGCACTATTTT. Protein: CANSQGPSGRGTDTHYF.